Sequencing of this T cell receptor beta chain was carried out in a study of T cells in Graves' hyperthyroidism and ophthalmopathy. Points from the study as a whole: Blood also carried most thyroid clonotypes expanded above 0.001.

The V end lost 6 bases, the J end lost 7 bases, and 25 bases lay between the germline ends. Germline V gene sequence: CDR1 MNHNS, CDR2 SASEGT. The CDR3 runs 16 residues. RNA transcripts were the template for amplifying TCR beta CDR3 regions. First-round RT-PCR with HTBI primers amplified the TCR CDR3 region. TCRdb independently ran MiXCR on the multiplex PCR reads; one entry per CDR3 protein. The data contain 450,000 to 550,000 distinct CDR3 sequences, about 24% of them seen just once; the ten biggest clones take up approximately 10%. This clonotype occurred many times. Its antigen is currently unknown.

Material: blood. The V gene is TRBV6-1, the J gene TRBJ2-7; the D is unclear. This TCR was sampled from a woman between 25 and 40 years old with Graves' ophthalmopathy. The CDR3: CASRKSGTVGNWEQYF. Here the CDR3 DNA reads TGTGCCAGCAGGAAGTCAGGCACCGTGGGGAATTGGGAGCAGTACTTC.